A selection of T cell receptor beta chains follows, all from one sample in a study of blood T cell repertoires in COVID-19. The table came from immunoSEQ multiplex PCR; TCRdb's copy has only in-frame clones and leaves some out. The sample shows about 77,000 clones, 80% of them seen only once. The sequenced sample consisted of peripheral blood. These receptor sequences come from a woman between 65 and 79 years old with acute or convalescent COVID-19. The CDR3 runs from the conserved cysteine through the conserved F or W. The order of the fields is clone size, J gene, D gene, V gene, CDR3 protein, CDR3 DNA. D genes are given only for firm matches. Rows give clone size only sometimes, using once, few, many, or a class for an expanded clone.

-,TRBJ2-1,-,TRBV13,CASSHAELFLPGQFF,TGTGCCAGCAGCCATGCAGAGCTTTTTCTCCCAGGTCAGTTCTTC
-,TRBJ1-6,TRBD1,TRBV4-1,CASKGTGGDSPLHF,TGCGCCAGCAAGGGCACAGGGGGCGATTCACCCCTCCACTTT
few,TRBJ1-5,-,TRBV27,CASSLSRQGFQPQHF,TGTGCCAGCAGTTTATCACGGCAGGGCTTTCAGCCCCAGCATTTT
-,TRBJ1-5,-,TRBV10-3,CAISEGNSNQPQHF,TGTGCCATCAGTGAGGGCAACAGCAATCAGCCCCAGCATTTT
few,TRBJ2-7,-,TRBV3-1/TRBV3-2,CASSQEGEVRTYEQYF,TGTGCCAGCAGCCAAGAAGGAGAGGTAAGGACATACGAGCAGTACTTC
-,TRBJ2-7,-,TRBV4-1,CASSQVFSESYEQYF,TGCGCCAGCAGCCAAGTTTTTTCAGAATCCTACGAGCAGTACTTC
-,TRBJ2-5,TRBD2,TRBV9,CASSVIGGALETQYF,TGTGCCAGCAGCGTAATCGGGGGGGCCTTGGAGACCCAGTACTTC
-,TRBJ2-1,TRBD1,TRBV6-5,CASSGTGIDEQFF,TGTGCCAGCAGCGGGACAGGGATCGATGAGCAGTTCTTC
-,TRBJ1-2,-,TRBV12-3/TRBV12-4,CASSLGTDYGYTF,TGTGCCAGCAGTTTAGGGACAGACTATGGCTACACCTTC
once,TRBJ2-5,-,TRBV6-5,CASNPRDQETQYF,TGTGCCAGCAATCCCCGGGATCAAGAGACCCAGTACTTC
-,TRBJ1-2,-,TRBV6-5,CASSYSGAGGGYTF,TGTGCCAGCAGTTACTCGGGTGCCGGGGGGGGCTACACCTTC
-,TRBJ1-2,-,TRBV12-3/TRBV12-4,CASSLVLRGGYTF,TGTGCCAGCAGTTTGGTACTACGAGGGGGCTACACCTTC
-,TRBJ2-2,-,TRBV6-2/TRBV6-3,CASSATAGELFF,TGTGCCAGCAGCGCCACAGCCGGGGAGCTGTTTTTT
few,TRBJ2-7,TRBD2,TRBV2,CASSLFPPGTSTYEQYF,TGTGCCAGCAGTCTCTTCCCCCCCGGGACTAGCACCTACGAGCAGTACTTC
-,TRBJ1-2,-,TRBV15,CATSRERGGGYGYTF,TGTGCCACCAGCAGAGAGAGGGGCGGGGGCTATGGCTACACCTTC
-,TRBJ1-1,-,TRBV5-6,CASSSETGLNTEAFF,TGTGCCAGCAGCTCGGAGACAGGCCTGAACACTGAAGCTTTCTTT
-,TRBJ1-2,TRBD1,TRBV5-6,CASTRTGDYYGYTF,TGTGCCAGCACCCGGACAGGGGACTACTATGGCTACACCTTC
-,TRBJ2-6,-,TRBV19,CASSIAGGTAVSSGANVLTF,TGTGCCAGTAGTATAGCCGGAGGGACCGCCGTTAGCTCTGGGGCCAACGTCCTGACTTTC
-,TRBJ1-2,TRBD1,TRBV6-5,CASRRGQNYGYTF,TGTGCCAGCAGGAGGGGACAGAACTATGGCTACACCTTC
few,TRBJ2-2,-,TRBV7-3,CASRDGGGETGELFF,TGTGCCAGCAGAGACGGAGGCGGGGAGACCGGGGAGCTGTTTTTT
-,TRBJ1-3,TRBD1,TRBV11-3,CASRPDRGSGNTIYF,TGTGCCAGCAGGCCGGACAGGGGCTCTGGAAACACCATATATTTT
-,TRBJ2-1,TRBD2,TRBV19,CASSIDRERGVYNEQFF,TGTGCCAGTAGTATAGATCGAGAGCGGGGGGTCTACAATGAGCAGTTCTTC
-,TRBJ1-2,-,TRBV7-8,CASSLVPQGTYGYTF,TGTGCCAGCAGCTTAGTCCCCCAGGGAACATATGGCTACACCTTC
-,TRBJ1-5,-,TRBV3-1/TRBV3-2,CASSQGQERQPQHF,TGTGCCAGCAGCCAAGGACAGGAACGTCAGCCCCAGCATTTT
-,TRBJ1-6,TRBD1,TRBV19,CASSLDREDSPLHF,TGTGCCAGTAGTTTGGACAGGGAGGATTCACCCCTCCACTTT
-,TRBJ2-3,-,TRBV7-9,CASSLKAESNTDTQYF,TGTGCCAGCAGCTTAAAGGCGGAGAGCAACACAGATACGCAGTATTTT
-,TRBJ1-1,TRBD1,TRBV6-5,CASKRTGSLTEAFF,TGTGCCAGCAAAAGGACAGGGTCTCTCACTGAAGCTTTCTTT
-,TRBJ1-1,TRBD1,TRBV5-1,CASSLGSTGGTEAFF,TGCGCCAGCAGCTTGGGCTCAACAGGGGGGACTGAAGCTTTCTTT
-,TRBJ2-7,-,TRBV6-2/TRBV6-3,CASSYKGVYSYEQYF,TGTGCCAGCAGTTACAAAGGGGTTTACTCCTACGAGCAGTACTTC
-,TRBJ1-2,-,TRBV5-1,CASTAGATNYGYTF,TGCGCCAGCACCGCAGGGGCGACTAACTATGGCTACACCTTC
-,TRBJ2-7,TRBD2,TRBV18,CASSPRWGGSYEQYF,TGTGCCAGCTCACCACGGTGGGGGGGCTCCTACGAGCAGTACTTC
few,TRBJ1-1,-,TRBV7-8,CASSLEGGAPEAFF,TGTGCCAGCAGCTTAGAAGGAGGGGCCCCTGAAGCTTTCTTT
-,TRBJ1-1,TRBD1,TRBV19,CASSGTGGNTEAFF,TGTGCCAGTAGTGGGACAGGGGGGAACACTGAAGCTTTCTTT
-,TRBJ2-2,-,TRBV24-1,CATSGEVGELFF,TGTGCCACCAGTGGGGAGGTCGGGGAGCTGTTTTTT
-,TRBJ1-1,-,TRBV5-8,CASSRGLTDNTEAFF,TGTGCCAGCAGCCGGGGGTTGACAGATAACACTGAAGCTTTCTTT
few,TRBJ1-6,-,TRBV19,CASSIAGEYSPLHF,TGTGCCAGTAGTATAGCAGGGGAGTATTCACCCCTCCACTTT
-,TRBJ1-2,-,TRBV9,CASSVQASGTYNYGYTF,TGTGCCAGCAGCGTTCAAGCCTCCGGGACATATAACTATGGCTACACCTTC
-,TRBJ2-5,TRBD2,TRBV3-1/TRBV3-2,CASSPARTSGGGETQYF,TGTGCCAGCAGCCCCGCGCGGACTAGCGGGGGAGGCGAGACCCAGTACTTC
-,TRBJ2-1,TRBD2,TRBV7-9,CASSLGAGPYNEQFF,TGTGCCAGCAGCTTAGGAGCGGGGCCCTACAATGAGCAGTTCTTC
-,TRBJ1-2,TRBD1,TRBV13,CASSPRQGDNYGYTF,TGTGCCAGCAGCCCAAGACAGGGGGATAACTATGGCTACACCTTC
-,TRBJ2-5,-,TRBV7-2,CASSLGEYPRETQYF,TGTGCCAGCAGCTTAGGGGAGTATCCGCGAGAGACCCAGTACTTC
-,TRBJ1-4,TRBD1,TRBV7-9,CASSRTGLEEKLFF,TGTGCCAGCAGCCGGACAGGGCTGGAGGAAAAACTGTTTTTT
-,TRBJ2-3,TRBD2,TRBV30,CAWSEKRGEYF,TGTGCCTGGAGTGAAAAGCGGGGGGAATATTTT